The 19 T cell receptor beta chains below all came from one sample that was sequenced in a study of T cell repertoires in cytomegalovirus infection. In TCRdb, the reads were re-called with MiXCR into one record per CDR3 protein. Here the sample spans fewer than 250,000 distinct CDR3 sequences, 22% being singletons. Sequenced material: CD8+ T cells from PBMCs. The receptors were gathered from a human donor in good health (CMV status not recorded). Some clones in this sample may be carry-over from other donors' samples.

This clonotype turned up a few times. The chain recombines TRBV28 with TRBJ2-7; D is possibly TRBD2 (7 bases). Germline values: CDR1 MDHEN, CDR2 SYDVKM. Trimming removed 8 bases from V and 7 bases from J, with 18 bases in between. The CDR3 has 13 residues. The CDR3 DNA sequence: TGTGCCAGCGATAGGGGGGGGGGCCGGGAGCAGTACTTC. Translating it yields CASDRGGGREQYF.

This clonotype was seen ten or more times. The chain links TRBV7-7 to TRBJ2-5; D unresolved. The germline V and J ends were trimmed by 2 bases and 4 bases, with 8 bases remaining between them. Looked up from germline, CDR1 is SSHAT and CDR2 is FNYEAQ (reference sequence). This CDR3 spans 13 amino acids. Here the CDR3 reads CASSLNRIETQYF. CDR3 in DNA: TGTGCCAGCAGCTTAAACCGGATAGAGACCCAGTACTTC. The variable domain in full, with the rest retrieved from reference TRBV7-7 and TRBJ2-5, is GAGVSQSPRYKVTKRGQDVTLRCDPISSHATLYWYQQALGQGPEFLTYFNYEAQPDKSGLPSDRFSAERPEGSISTLTIQRTEQRDSAMYRCASSLNRIETQYFGPGTRLLVL.

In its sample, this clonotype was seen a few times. As DNA, the CDR3 is TGTGCCAGCAGCTTAGGACGGGACAGGGCCTACAATGAGCAGTTCTTC. Amino acids: CASSLGRDRAYNEQFF. The chain links TRBV7-8 to TRBJ2-1; TRBD1 matches at 9 bases. Germline V lookup: CDR1 SGHVS, CDR2 FQNEAQ. The length of the CDR3 is 16 residues. V shed 1 base, J shed 2 bases, and the junction held 3 bases outside the gene matches.

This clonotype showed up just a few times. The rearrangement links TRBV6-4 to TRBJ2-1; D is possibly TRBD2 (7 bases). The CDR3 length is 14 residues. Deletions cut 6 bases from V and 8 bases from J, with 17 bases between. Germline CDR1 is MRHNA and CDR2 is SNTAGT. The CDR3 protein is CASRGGDTPDEQFF. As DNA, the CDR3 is TGTGCCAGCAGGGGGGGGGACACACCCGATGAGCAGTTCTTC.

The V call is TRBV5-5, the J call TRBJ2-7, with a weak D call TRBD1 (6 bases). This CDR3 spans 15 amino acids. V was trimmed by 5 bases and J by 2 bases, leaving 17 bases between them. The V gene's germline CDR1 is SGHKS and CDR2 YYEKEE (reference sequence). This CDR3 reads CASSDPGHRPYEQYF. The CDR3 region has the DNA TGTGCCAGCAGTGACCCGGGACATAGACCCTACGAGCAGTACTTC.

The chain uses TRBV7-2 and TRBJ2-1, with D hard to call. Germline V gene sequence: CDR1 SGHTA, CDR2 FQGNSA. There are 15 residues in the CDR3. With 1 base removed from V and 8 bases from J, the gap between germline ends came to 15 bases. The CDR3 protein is CASSLVGPYPDEQFF. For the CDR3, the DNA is TGTGCCAGCAGCTTAGTCGGACCCTACCCCGATGAGCAGTTCTTC.

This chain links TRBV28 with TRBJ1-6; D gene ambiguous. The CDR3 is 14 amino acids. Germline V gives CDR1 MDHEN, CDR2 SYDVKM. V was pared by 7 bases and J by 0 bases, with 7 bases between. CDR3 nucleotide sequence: TGTGCCAGCAAGTGGGACTCCTATAATTCACCCCTCCACTTT. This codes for CASKWDSYNSPLHF.

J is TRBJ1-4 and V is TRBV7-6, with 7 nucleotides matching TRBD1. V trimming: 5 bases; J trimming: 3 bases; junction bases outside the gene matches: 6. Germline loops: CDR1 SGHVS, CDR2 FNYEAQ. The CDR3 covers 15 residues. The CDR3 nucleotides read TGTGCCAGCAGCGCCTACAGGGGCCCTAATGAAAAACTGTTTTTT. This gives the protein CASSAYRGPNEKLFF.

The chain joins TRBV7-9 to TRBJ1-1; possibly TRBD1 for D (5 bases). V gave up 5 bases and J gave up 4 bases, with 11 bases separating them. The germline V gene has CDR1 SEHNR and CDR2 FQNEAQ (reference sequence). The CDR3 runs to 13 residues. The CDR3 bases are TGTGCCAGCAGCCCTCCAGGGAGCACTGAAGCTTTCTTT. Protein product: CASSPPGSTEAFF. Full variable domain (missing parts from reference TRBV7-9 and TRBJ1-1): DTGVSQNPRHKITKRGQNVTFRCDPISEHNRLYWYRQTLGQGPEFLTYFQNEAQLEKSRLLSDRFSAERPKGSFSTLEIQRTEQGDSAMYLCASSPPGSTEAFFGQGTRLTVV.

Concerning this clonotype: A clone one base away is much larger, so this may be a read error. The CDR3 loop reads CASSFSRDMYYEQYF. The CDR3 coding sequence is TGTGCCAGCAGCTTCTCCCGGGACATGTACTACGAGCAGTACTTC. This chain connects TRBV7-2 to TRBJ2-7; the D gene is possibly TRBD1 (6 bases). The CDR3 length is 15 residues. Trimming took off 3 bases at V and 3 bases at J, with 15 bases between the two ends. Germline assignment: CDR1 SGHTA and CDR2 FQGNSA. Full variable domain (outside the CDR3, taken from reference TRBV7-2 and TRBJ2-7): GAGVSQSPSNKVTEKGKDVELRCDPISGHTALYWYRQSLGQGLEFLIYFQGNSAPDKSGLPSDRFSAERTGGSVSTLTIQRTQQEDSAVYLCASSFSRDMYYEQYFGPGTRLTVT.

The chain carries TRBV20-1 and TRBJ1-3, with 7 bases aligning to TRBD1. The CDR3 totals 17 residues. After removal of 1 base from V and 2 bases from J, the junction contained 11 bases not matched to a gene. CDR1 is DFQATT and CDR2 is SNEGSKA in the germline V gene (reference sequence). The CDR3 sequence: CSARAGISGQPGNTIYF. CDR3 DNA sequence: TGCAGTGCTAGAGCTGGGATTTCGGGACAGCCTGGAAACACCATATATTTT.

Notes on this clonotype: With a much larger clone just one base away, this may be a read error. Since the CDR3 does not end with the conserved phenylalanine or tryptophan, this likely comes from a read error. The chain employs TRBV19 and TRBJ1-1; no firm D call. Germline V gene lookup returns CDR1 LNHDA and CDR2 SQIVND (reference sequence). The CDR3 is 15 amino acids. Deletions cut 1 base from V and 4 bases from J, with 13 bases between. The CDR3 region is CASSIGSRALTEAFL. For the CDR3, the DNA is TGTGCCAGTAGTATAGGCTCCCGGGCTCTCACTGAAGCTTTCTTA.

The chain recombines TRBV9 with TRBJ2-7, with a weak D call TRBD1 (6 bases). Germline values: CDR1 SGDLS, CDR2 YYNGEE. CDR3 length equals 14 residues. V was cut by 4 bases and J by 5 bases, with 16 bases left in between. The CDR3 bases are TGTGCCAGCAGCCTATATACAGGGTCCCACGAGCAGTACTTC. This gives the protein CASSLYTGSHEQYF.

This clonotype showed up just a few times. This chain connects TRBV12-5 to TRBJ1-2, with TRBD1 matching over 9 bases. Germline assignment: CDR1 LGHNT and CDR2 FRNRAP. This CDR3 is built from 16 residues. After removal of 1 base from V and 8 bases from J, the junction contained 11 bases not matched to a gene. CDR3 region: CASGLGRGQGLEGYTF. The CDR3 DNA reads TGTGCTAGTGGTTTGGGACGGGGACAGGGTCTAGAAGGCTACACCTTC. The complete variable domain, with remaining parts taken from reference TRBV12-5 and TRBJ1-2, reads DARVTQTPRHKVTEMGQEVTMRCQPILGHNTVFWYRQTMMQGLELLAYFRNRAPLDDSGMPKDRFSAEMPDATLATLKIQPSEPRDSAVYFCASGLGRGQGLEGYTFGSGTRLTVV.

CDR3 loop: CASSLWPGVTTGELFF. CDR3 nucleotides: TGTGCCAGCAGCTTATGGCCGGGGGTGACCACCGGGGAGCTGTTTTTT. The chain uses TRBV7-6 and TRBJ2-2, with D tentatively TRBD2 (6 bases). The CDR3 length is 16 residues. V lost 2 bases and J 4 bases, leaving 14 bases between the germline ends. Germline loops: CDR1 SGHVS, CDR2 FNYEAQ.

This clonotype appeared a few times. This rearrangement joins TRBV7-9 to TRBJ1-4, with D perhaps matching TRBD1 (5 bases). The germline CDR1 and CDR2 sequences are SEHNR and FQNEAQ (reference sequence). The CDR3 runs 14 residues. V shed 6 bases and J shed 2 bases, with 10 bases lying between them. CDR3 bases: TGTGCCAGCAGAGGGGCCTACACTAATGAAAAACTGTTTTTT. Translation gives CASRGAYTNEKLFF.

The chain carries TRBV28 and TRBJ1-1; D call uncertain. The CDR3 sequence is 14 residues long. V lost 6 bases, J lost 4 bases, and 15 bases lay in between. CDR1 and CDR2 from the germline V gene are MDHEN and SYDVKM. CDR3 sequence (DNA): TGTGCCAGCAGCCCACGATCTTGGGCCACTGAAGCTTTCTTT. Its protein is CASSPRSWATEAFF.

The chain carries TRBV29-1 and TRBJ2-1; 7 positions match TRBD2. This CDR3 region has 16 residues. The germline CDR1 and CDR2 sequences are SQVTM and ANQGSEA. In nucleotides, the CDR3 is TGCACCGCCCTAGGGGAGCGGGGAGCCGCCTACAATGAGCAGTTCTTC. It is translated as CTALGERGAAYNEQFF.

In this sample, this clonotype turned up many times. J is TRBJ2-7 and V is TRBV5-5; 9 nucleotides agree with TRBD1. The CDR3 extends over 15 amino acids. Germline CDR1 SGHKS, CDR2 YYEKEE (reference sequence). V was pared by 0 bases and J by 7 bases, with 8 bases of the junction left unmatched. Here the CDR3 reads CASSLAGQGLWEQYF. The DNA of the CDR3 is TGTGCCAGCAGCTTGGCGGGACAGGGCCTTTGGGAGCAGTACTTC.